Listed below are T cell receptor beta chains from one sample, sequenced in a study of blood T cell repertoires in COVID-19. Only in-frame clones appear in the TCRdb table, and some are missing; sequencing was by immunoSEQ multiplex PCR. Found here are about 160,000 clones, 85% to 95% of them singletons; the top ten hold roughly 4.4%. Sequenced input: peripheral blood. The source of these receptors is a woman aged 50 to 60 with acute or convalescent COVID-19. The conserved cysteine and the conserved F or W are not part of the CDR3 here.

v_call cdr3_aa
TRBV30 AWILPGQPNTEAF
TRBV28 ASSSTVYGYT
TRBV2 ASIKEANQPQH
TRBV20-1 SASPPGRGYQNTEAF
TRBV3-1/TRBV3-2 ASSQGGNTEAF
TRBV24-1 ATSQGAWQPQH
TRBV7-9 ASSQGQAVSEAF
TRBV27 ASSSRTGLAGAF
TRBV25-1 ASSYRAGLNEQF
TRBV15 ATTVGFSNQPQH
TRBV6-5 ASKGLQSSGNTIY
TRBV11-2 ASSLDDRGAYEQY
TRBV24-1 ATSAMDRGRITGELF
TRBV28 ASSLSGSWHEQF
TRBV9 ASSVGGRGGGNTIY
TRBV7-6 ASSAGQGASYNSPLH
TRBV6-6 ASSQNPSTGGNQPQH
TRBV28 ASRGMREKLF
TRBV3-1/TRBV3-2 ASSRVGTGNYGYT
TRBV6-5 ASSYSIGEVTGELF
TRBV27 ASSLYRLSPYNEQF
TRBV20-1 SASFTGRGEAF
TRBV4-2 ASSPDRGQPQH
TRBV12-3/TRBV12-4 ANSRGENTEAF
TRBV25-1 ASSEGSGETYEQY
TRBV7-3 ASSFRSGGNNEQF
TRBV19 ASTTGVAGYT
TRBV7-9 ASSPSTEAF
TRBV2 ASTMMPDVGGEQY
TRBV30 AWSLLVGTEAF
TRBV30 AWKTGAGANVLT
TRBV4-1 ASSHLGDQPQH
TRBV30 ACSVLQGANTEAF
TRBV7-2 ASSLPTGELF
TRBV6-2/TRBV6-3 ASSPTESFNEQF
TRBV2 ASSYTNQPQH